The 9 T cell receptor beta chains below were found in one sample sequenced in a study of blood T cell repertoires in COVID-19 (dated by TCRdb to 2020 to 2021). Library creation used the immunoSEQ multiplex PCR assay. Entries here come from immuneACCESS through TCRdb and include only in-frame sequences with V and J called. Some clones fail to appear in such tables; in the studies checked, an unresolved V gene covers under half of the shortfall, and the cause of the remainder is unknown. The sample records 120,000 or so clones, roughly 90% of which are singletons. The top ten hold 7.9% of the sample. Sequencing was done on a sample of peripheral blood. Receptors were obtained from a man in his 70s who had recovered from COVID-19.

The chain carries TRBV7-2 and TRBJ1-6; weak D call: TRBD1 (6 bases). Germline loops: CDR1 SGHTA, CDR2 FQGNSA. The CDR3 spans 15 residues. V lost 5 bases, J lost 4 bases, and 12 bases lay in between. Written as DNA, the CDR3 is TGTGCCAGCAGCGAAACAGGGTTTTATAATTCACCCCTCCACTTT. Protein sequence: CASSETGFYNSPLHF.

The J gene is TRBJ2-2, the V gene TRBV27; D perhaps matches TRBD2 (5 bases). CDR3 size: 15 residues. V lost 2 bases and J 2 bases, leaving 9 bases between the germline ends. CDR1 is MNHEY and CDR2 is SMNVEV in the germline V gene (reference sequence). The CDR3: CASSLEGPNTGELFF. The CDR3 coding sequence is TGTGCCAGCAGTTTAGAGGGTCCCAACACCGGGGAGCTGTTTTTT.

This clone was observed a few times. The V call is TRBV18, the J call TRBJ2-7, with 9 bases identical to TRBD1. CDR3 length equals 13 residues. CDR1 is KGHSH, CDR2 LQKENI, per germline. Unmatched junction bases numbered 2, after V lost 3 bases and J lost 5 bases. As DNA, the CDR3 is TGTGCCAGCTCACCCGGGACAGGGAACGAGCAGTACTTC. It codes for CASSPGTGNEQYF.

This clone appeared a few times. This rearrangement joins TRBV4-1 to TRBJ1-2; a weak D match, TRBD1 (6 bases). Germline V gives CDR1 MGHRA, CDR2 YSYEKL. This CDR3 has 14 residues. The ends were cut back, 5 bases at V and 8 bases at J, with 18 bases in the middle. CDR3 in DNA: TGCGCCAGCAGCTCACACAGGGACGGTAAGGGCTACACCTTC. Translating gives CASSSHRDGKGYTF.

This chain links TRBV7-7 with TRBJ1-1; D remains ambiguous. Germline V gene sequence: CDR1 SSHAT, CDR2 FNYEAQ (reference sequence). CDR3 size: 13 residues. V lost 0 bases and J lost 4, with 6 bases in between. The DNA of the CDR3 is TGTGCCAGCAGCTTAGCGCCGGGCACTGAAGCTTTCTTT. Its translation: CASSLAPGTEAFF. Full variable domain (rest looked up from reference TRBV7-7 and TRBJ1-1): GAGVSQSPRYKVTKRGQDVTLRCDPISSHATLYWYQQALGQGPEFLTYFNYEAQPDKSGLPSDRFSAERPEGSISTLTIQRTEQRDSAMYRCASSLAPGTEAFFGQGTRLTVV.

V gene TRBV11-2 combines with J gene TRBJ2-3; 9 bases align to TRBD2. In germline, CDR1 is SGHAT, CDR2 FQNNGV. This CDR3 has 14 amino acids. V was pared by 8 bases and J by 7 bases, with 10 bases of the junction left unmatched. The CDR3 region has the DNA TGTGCCAGCGTAACTAGCGGGTCCACGTATACGCAGTATTTT. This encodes CASVTSGSTYTQYF.

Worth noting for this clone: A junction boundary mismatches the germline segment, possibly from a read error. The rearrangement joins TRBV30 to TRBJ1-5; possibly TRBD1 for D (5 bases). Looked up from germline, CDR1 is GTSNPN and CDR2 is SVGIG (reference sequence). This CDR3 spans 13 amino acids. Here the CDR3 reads CAGSKGGNQPQHF. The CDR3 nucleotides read TGTGCCGGGAGTAAAGGGGGCAATCAGCCCCAGCATTTT.

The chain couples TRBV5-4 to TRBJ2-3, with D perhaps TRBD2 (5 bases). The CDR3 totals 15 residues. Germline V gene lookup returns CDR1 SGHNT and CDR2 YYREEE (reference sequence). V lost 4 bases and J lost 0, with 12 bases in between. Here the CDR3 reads CASSAAGGSTDTQYF. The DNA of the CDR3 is TGTGCCAGCAGCGCGGCGGGTGGAAGCACAGATACGCAGTATTTT.

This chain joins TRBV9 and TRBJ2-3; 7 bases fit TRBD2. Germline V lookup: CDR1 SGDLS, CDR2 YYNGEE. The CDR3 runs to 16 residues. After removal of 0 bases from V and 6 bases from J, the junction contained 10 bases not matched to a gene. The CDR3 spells CASSVEGRGDMDTQYF. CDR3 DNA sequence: TGTGCCAGCAGCGTAGAGGGACGGGGGGATATGGATACGCAGTATTTT.